The table lists the clone carrying this T cell receptor beta chain with many counts. Its antigen is as yet unknown. This record comes from a study of identical twins. Study outcomes and limitations: Reduced insertions were recorded for abundant cord blood beta clonotypes, with no such pattern in memory repertoires. Conclusions were based on cross-sectional statistical analysis, without following the same donors.

TCRdb passed the 5' RACE reads through MiXCR, listing each CDR3 protein once. The repertoire consists of about 690,000 distinct CDR3 sequences, with approximately 6.1% occurring once and the leading ten covering roughly 1.6%. From germline, CDR1 is SGHRS and CDR2 YFSETQ. CDR3 size: 14 residues. Trimming removed 4 bases from V and 5 bases from J; junction bases left unmatched: 5. The chain recombines TRBV5-1 with TRBJ2-7, with 11 bases identical to TRBD2. Sequencing was performed on naive T cells sorted from blood. The sequence came from a man aged 18 to 29 in good health. The CDR3 DNA reads TGCGCCAGCAGCCCTAGCGGGAGGAAGGACGAGCAGTACTTC. The encoded protein is CASSPSGRKDEQYF.